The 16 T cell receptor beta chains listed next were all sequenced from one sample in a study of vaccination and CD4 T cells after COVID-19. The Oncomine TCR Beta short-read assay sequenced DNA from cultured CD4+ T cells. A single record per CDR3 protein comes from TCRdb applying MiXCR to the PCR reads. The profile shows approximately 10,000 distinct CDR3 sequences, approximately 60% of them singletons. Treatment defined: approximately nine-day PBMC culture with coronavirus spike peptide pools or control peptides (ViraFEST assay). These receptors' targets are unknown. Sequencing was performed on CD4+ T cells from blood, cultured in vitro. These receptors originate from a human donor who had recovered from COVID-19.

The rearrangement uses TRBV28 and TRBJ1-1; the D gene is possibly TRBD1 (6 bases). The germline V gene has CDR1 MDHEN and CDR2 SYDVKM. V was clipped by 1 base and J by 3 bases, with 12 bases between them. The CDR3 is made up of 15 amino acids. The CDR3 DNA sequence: TGTGCCAGCAGTTTATCGGGGGAGGGGGACACTGAAGCTTTCTTT. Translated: CASSLSGEGDTEAFF.

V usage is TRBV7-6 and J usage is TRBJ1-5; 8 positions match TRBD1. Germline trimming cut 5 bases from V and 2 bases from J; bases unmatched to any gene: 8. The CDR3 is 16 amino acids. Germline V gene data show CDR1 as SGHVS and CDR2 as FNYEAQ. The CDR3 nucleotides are TGTGCCAGCAGCACGGACAGGGCAGAAGGCAATCAGCCCCAGCATTTT. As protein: CASSTDRAEGNQPQHF.

CDR3 sequence (DNA): TGTGCCAGCAGTTTAGACTGGGGGGGTGGTGGCTACACCTTC. As protein: CASSLDWGGGGYTF. The chain carries TRBV12-3 or TRBV12-4 and TRBJ1-2; possibly TRBD1 for D (5 bases). The CDR3 totals 14 residues. V was clipped by 1 base and J by 7 bases, with 13 bases between them.

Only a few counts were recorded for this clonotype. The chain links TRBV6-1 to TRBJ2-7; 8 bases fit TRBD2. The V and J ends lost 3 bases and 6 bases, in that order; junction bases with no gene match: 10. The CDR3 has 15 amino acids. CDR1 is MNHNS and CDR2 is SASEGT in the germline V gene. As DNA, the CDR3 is TGTGCCAGCAGTGAGGGGACTAGATCGTATATCGAGCAGTACTTC. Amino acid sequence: CASSEGTRSYIEQYF.

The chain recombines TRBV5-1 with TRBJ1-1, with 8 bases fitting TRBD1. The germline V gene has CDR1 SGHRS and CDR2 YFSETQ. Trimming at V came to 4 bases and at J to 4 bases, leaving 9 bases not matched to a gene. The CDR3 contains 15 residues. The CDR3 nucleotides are TGCGCCAGCAGCCCAAGGACAGGGTGGGTCACTGAAGCTTTCTTT. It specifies CASSPRTGWVTEAFF. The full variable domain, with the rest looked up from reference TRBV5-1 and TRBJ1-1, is KAGVTQTPRYLIKTRGQQVTLSCSPISGHRSVSWYQQTPGQGLQFLFEYFSETQRNKGNFPGRFSGRQFSNSRSEMNVSTLELGDSALYLCASSPRTGWVTEAFFGQGTRLTVV.

CDR3 nucleotide sequence: TGTGCCATCAGGGTCGGGGGGGGGACTGAAGCTTTCTTT. It codes for CAIRVGGGTEAFF. The V and J genes are TRBV10-3 and TRBJ1-1, with a tentative D call TRBD1 (5 bases). V lost 6 bases, J lost 5 bases, and 13 bases lay in between. The CDR3 is 13 amino acids. Germline CDR1 reads ENHRY; CDR2 reads SYGVKD.

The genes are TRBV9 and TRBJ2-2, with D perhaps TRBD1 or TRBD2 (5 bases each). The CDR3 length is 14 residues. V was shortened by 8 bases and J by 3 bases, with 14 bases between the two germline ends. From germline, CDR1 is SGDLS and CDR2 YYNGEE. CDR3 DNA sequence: TGTGCCAGTTCTCGGGACGGAGACACCGGGGAGCTGTTTTTT. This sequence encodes CASSRDGDTGELFF.

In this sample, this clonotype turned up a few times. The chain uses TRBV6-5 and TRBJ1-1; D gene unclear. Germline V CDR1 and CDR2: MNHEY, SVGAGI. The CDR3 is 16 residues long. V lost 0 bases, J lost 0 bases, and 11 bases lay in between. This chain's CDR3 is CASSYSSNTLNTEAFF. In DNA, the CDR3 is TGTGCCAGCAGTTACTCGAGTAACACCTTGAACACTGAAGCTTTCTTT.

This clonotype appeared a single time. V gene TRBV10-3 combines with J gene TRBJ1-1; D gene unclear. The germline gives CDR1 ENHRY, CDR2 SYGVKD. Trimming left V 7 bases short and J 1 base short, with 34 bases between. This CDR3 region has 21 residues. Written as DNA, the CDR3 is TGTGCCATCACCAAGCATCCCGAATTGGACGGAGCGCGAGACCCGAACACTGAAGCTTTCTTT. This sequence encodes CAITKHPELDGARDPNTEAFF.

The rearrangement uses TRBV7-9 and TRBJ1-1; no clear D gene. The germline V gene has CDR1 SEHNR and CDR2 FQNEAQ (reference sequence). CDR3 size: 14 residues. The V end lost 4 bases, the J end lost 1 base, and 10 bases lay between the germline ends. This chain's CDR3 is CASSSFDRNTEAFF. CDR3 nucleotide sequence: TGTGCCAGCAGCTCCTTTGACCGGAACACTGAAGCTTTCTTT.

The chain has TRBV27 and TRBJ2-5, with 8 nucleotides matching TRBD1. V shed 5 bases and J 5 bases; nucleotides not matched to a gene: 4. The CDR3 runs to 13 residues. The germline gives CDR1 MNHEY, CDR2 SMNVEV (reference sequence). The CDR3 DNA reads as TGTGCCAGCAGTCCGAGGACAGGGGAGACCCAGTACTTC. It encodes CASSPRTGETQYF.

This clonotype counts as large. CDR3 region: CASSYAVMNEQFF. In DNA, the CDR3 is TGTGCCAGCAGCTATGCTGTCATGAATGAGCAGTTCTTC. The rearrangement uses TRBV11-3 and TRBJ2-1; D unclear. V lost 4 bases and J 7 bases, leaving 11 bases between the germline ends. This CDR3 has 13 amino acids. CDR1 and CDR2 (germline): SGHNT, YENEEA. The full variable domain, rest sourced from reference TRBV11-3 and TRBJ2-1, is EAGVVQSPRYKIIEKKQPVAFWCNPISGHNTLYWYLQNLGQGPELLIRYENEEAVDDSQLPKDRFSAERLKGVDSTLKIQPAELGDSAVYLCASSYAVMNEQFFGPGTRLTVL.

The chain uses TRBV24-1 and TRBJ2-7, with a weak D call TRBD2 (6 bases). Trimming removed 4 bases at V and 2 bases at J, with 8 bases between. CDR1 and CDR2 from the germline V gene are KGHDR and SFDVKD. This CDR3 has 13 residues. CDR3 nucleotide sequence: TGTGCCACCAGTGAAGGAGGGCCCTACGAGCAGTACTTC. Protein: CATSEGGPYEQYF.

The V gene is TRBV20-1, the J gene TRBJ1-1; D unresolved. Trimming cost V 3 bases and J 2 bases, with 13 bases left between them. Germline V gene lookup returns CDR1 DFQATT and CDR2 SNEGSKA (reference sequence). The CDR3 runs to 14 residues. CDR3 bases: TGCAGTGCTAGGACTTCGGAGGGAAACACTGAAGCTTTCTTT. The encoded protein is CSARTSEGNTEAFF.

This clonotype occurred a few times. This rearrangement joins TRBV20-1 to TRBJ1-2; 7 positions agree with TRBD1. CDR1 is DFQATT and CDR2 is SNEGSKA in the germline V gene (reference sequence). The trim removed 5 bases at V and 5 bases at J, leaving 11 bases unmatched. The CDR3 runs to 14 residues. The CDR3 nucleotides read TGCAGTGCTGAACGACAGGGCACCGGATATGGCTACACCTTC. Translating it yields CSAERQGTGYGYTF.

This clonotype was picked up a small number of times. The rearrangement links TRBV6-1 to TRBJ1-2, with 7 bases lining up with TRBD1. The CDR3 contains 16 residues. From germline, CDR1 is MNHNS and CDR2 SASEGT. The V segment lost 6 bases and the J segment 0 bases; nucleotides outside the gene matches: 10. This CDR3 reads CASRNTGTASNYGYTF. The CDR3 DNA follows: TGTGCCAGCAGAAACACCGGGACAGCTTCTAACTATGGCTACACCTTC.